The 32 T cell receptor beta chains in this list originate from one sample, sequenced in a study of blood T cell repertoires in COVID-19. Libraries were prepared by immunoSEQ multiplex PCR; TCRdb keeps only in-frame clonotypes and omits some of them. The table includes more than 450,000 clones, roughly nine tenths detected once. Material for sequencing was PBMCs or T cells enriched from blood (not recorded which). The receptor source for this set is a woman aged 18-29 years who had recovered from COVID-19.

Regarding this clone: The same CDR3 also results from other DNA sequences found in this sample. This chain joins TRBV7-2 and TRBJ2-5, with D tentatively TRBD2 (6 bases). The CDR3 runs to 13 residues. V gave up 2 bases and J gave up 3 bases, with 7 bases separating them. The germline V gene encodes CDR1 SGHTA and CDR2 FQGNSA. CDR3 nucleotide sequence: TGTGCCAGCAGCTTAACGGGGGAAGAGACCCAGTACTTC. Protein: CASSLTGEETQYF.

J is TRBJ1-1 and V is TRBV7-9; D is undetermined. Deletions cut 4 bases from V and 0 bases from J, with 9 bases between. CDR1 and CDR2 from the germline V gene are SEHNR and FQNEAQ (reference sequence). The length of the CDR3 is 14 residues. CDR3 loop: CASSSQTMNTEAFF. The CDR3 DNA is TGTGCCAGCAGCTCACAGACAATGAACACTGAAGCTTTCTTT.

V and J are TRBV7-2 and TRBJ2-3; TRBD2 matches 9 bases. This CDR3 has 18 amino acids. The trim removed 2 bases at V and 4 bases at J, leaving 13 bases unmatched. Germline values: CDR1 SGHTA, CDR2 FQGNSA. The CDR3 region has the DNA TGTGCCAGCAGCTTAAGGGCCGGTCGGGCGGGGGGGCCAGATACGCAGTATTTT. This encodes CASSLRAGRAGGPDTQYF.

This chain links TRBV19 with TRBJ1-4; 8 bases map to TRBD1. This CDR3 spans 18 amino acids. The germline gives CDR1 LNHDA, CDR2 SQIVND (reference sequence). The junction had 12 bases not matched to a gene; V was cut back by 5 bases and J by 1 base. The DNA of the CDR3 is TGTGCCAGTAGTGTAGGACAGGGCGGTTCGCGAACTAATGAAAAACTGTTTTTT. The encoded protein is CASSVGQGGSRTNEKLFF.

This clone has a handful of counts. V is TRBV19 and J is TRBJ1-1; 7 bases are shared with TRBD1. The V segment lost 6 bases and the J segment 1 base; nucleotides outside the gene matches: 8. The CDR3 is 15 amino acids. CDR1 is LNHDA, CDR2 SQIVND, per germline (reference sequence). The DNA for the CDR3 is TGTGCCAGTAGCGAGACAGGGCGAGGGAACACTGAAGCTTTCTTT. It yields the protein CASSETGRGNTEAFF.

The rearrangement joins TRBV29-1 to TRBJ1-6; 9 bases map to TRBD1. In germline, CDR1 is SQVTM, CDR2 ANQGSEA. The CDR3 totals 12 residues. J lost 12 bases, V lost 4 bases, and 4 bases had no gene match. The CDR3 DNA sequence: TGCAGCGTTGGGGACAGGGAGGGACCCCTCCACTTT. It codes for CSVGDREGPLHF. Full variable domain (missing parts from reference TRBV29-1 and TRBJ1-6): SAVISQKPSRDICQRGTSLTIQCQVDSQVTMMFWYRQQPGQSLTLIATANQGSEATYESGFVIDKFPISRPNLTFSTLTVSNMSPEDSSIYLCSVGDREGPLHFGNGTRLTVT.

This chain uses TRBV14 with TRBJ1-1; no clear D gene. Germline V gives CDR1 SGHDN, CDR2 FVKESK. This CDR3 is 12 amino acids long. Trimming shortened V by 3 bases and J by 8 bases, and 10 bases separated the two germline ends. The chain's CDR3 is CASSHWGGEAFF. The CDR3 nucleotides read TGTGCCAGCAGCCATTGGGGAGGGGAAGCTTTCTTT.

This chain joins TRBV2 and TRBJ2-5; 14 bases are shared with TRBD2. V trimming: 3 bases; J trimming: 6 bases; junction bases outside the gene matches: 3. Germline V lookup: CDR1 SNHLY, CDR2 FYNNEI. CDR3 size: 15 residues. The CDR3, as DNA: TGTGCCAGCAGTGAGGGACTAGCGGGGGTAAAGACCCAGTACTTC. Translation gives CASSEGLAGVKTQYF.

The chain combines TRBV7-9 with TRBJ2-1, with D possibly matching TRBD2 (7 bases). This CDR3 region has 16 residues. Germline values: CDR1 SEHNR, CDR2 FQNEAQ (reference sequence). Trimming shortened V by 5 bases and J by 5 bases, and 19 bases separated the two germline ends. Here the CDR3 reads CASSRQQGGGDNEQFF. DNA of the CDR3: TGTGCCAGCAGCCGGCAGCAGGGAGGGGGTGACAATGAGCAGTTCTTC.

This clone was observed a single time. This rearrangement joins TRBV27 to TRBJ1-2; 11 bases match TRBD1. Germline CDR1 and CDR2: MNHEY and SMNVEV (reference sequence). V lost 8 bases, J lost 3 bases, and 11 bases stayed unmatched. The CDR3 has 16 amino acids. The CDR3 DNA sequence: TGTGCCAGCTCCCCCGGGACAGGGGGTTACGACTATGGCTACACCTTC. It yields the protein CASSPGTGGYDYGYTF.

This rearrangement joins TRBV7-9 to TRBJ2-7; TRBD1 aligns across 10 bases. Trimming took 3 bases from V and 5 from J; bases not matched to a gene: 7. Germline V gene sequence: CDR1 SEHNR, CDR2 FQNEAQ (reference sequence). The CDR3 has 15 amino acids. CDR3 bases: TGTGCCAGCAGCTTGACAGGGGGCTCAATCCACGAGCAGTACTTC. This encodes CASSLTGGSIHEQYF.

This clone was counted once. The J gene is TRBJ2-3, the V gene TRBV6-5; no firm D call. CDR3 size: 13 residues. V lost 10 bases and J 5 bases, leaving 16 bases between the germline ends. In germline, CDR1 is MNHEY, CDR2 SVGAGI. CDR3 loop: CATQVRPGDTQYF. Here the CDR3 DNA reads TGTGCCACCCAAGTCAGGCCCGGAGATACGCAGTATTTT.

V gene TRBV2 combines with J gene TRBJ1-1; no clear D. Germline V gene data show CDR1 as SNHLY and CDR2 as FYNNEI. Trimming removed 5 bases at V and 1 base at J, with 11 bases between. The CDR3 spans 14 residues. The CDR3 sequence is CASSTSGPNTEAFF. CDR3 sequence (DNA): TGTGCCAGCAGTACAAGCGGCCCGAACACTGAAGCTTTCTTT.

This sequence joins TRBV7-9 and TRBJ2-2, with a tentative D call TRBD2 (6 bases). The CDR3 loop spans 16 amino acids. With 5 bases removed from V and 4 bases from J, the gap between germline ends came to 17 bases. Germline CDR1 and CDR2: SEHNR and FQNEAQ (reference sequence). The CDR3: CASSTGLLDSTGELFF. The CDR3, as DNA: TGTGCCAGCAGCACGGGACTCCTCGATTCCACCGGGGAGCTGTTTTTT.

The chain recombines TRBV2 with TRBJ2-7, with 12 bases aligning to TRBD2. This CDR3 is 19 amino acids long. V was pared by 5 bases and J by 2 bases, with 16 bases of the junction left unmatched. Looked up from germline, CDR1 is SNHLY and CDR2 is FYNNEI. CDR3 sequence: CASSLHTSGLAGMAYEQYF. The CDR3 DNA reads TGTGCCAGCAGTTTACATACCTCCGGACTAGCGGGGATGGCCTACGAGCAGTACTTC.

The chain carries TRBV3-1 (or the pseudogene TRBV3-2) and TRBJ2-3; D is ambiguous. With 4 bases removed from V and 3 bases from J, the gap between germline ends came to 14 bases. The CDR3 loop spans 15 amino acids. Germline V gives CDR1 LGHDT, CDR2 YNNKEL (reference sequence). Here the CDR3 DNA reads TGTGCCAGCAGCCGTGACTTGAAAAGGACAGATACGCAGTATTTT. Translated: CASSRDLKRTDTQYF.

This clone came up once. The chain employs TRBV6-5 and TRBJ2-5; 8 bases map to TRBD2. The V gene's germline CDR1 is MNHEY and CDR2 SVGAGI. CDR3 size: 15 residues. V lost 2 bases to trimming and J lost 2 bases; unmatched junction nucleotides: 4. The chain's CDR3 is CASSYLAGAQETQYF. In nucleotides, the CDR3 is TGTGCCAGCAGTTACCTAGCGGGCGCACAAGAGACCCAGTACTTC.

The rearrangement links TRBV7-8 to TRBJ2-5; 7 nucleotides match TRBD2. Germline-derived CDR1 and CDR2 are SGHVS and FQNEAQ. Losses at the gene ends were 8 bases for V and 5 bases for J; bases not matched to a gene: 5. There are 12 residues in the CDR3. CDR3 in amino acids: CASGGVMETQYF. CDR3 nucleotide sequence: TGTGCCAGCGGGGGGGTTATGGAGACCCAGTACTTC.

V is TRBV5-1 and J is TRBJ1-5; D is undetermined. V was clipped by 4 bases and J by 7 bases, with 12 bases between them. Germline V CDR1 and CDR2: SGHRS, YFSETQ. The CDR3 contains 13 residues. As DNA, the CDR3 is TGCGCCAGCAGCCTGGCCCCCTTGCAGCCCCAGCATTTT. Residues: CASSLAPLQPQHF.

The chain joins TRBV19 to TRBJ1-1; no clear D gene. Germline CDR1 LNHDA, CDR2 SQIVND (reference sequence). V lost 6 bases, J lost 4 bases, and 6 bases lay in between. The CDR3 has 11 amino acids. CDR3 sequence (DNA): TGTGCCAGTAGGGTCGGCACTGAAGCTTTCTTT. Its translation is CASRVGTEAFF.

The chain combines TRBV30 with TRBJ1-1; tentatively, D is TRBD1 (6 bases). The CDR3 extends over 13 amino acids. In germline, CDR1 is GTSNPN, CDR2 SVGIG (reference sequence). The V end was cut by 3 bases, the J end by 5 bases, with 13 bases between. The chain's CDR3 is CAWRVQGRTEAFF. CDR3 DNA sequence: TGTGCCTGGAGGGTACAGGGTAGAACTGAAGCTTTCTTT.

The chain carries TRBV19 and TRBJ2-7; TRBD1 matches at 7 bases. CDR1 is LNHDA, CDR2 SQIVND, per germline (reference sequence). V shed 5 bases, J shed 0 bases, and the junction held 7 bases outside the gene matches. This CDR3 is built from 15 residues. CDR3 loop: CASSGQALRSYEQYF. The DNA for the CDR3 is TGTGCCAGTAGTGGACAGGCCTTACGCTCCTACGAGCAGTACTTC.

The CDR3 spells CASSSGEGGGTEAFF. CDR3 bases: TGCGCCAGCAGCTCTGGGGAGGGTGGGGGCACTGAAGCTTTCTTT. V and J are TRBV5-1 and TRBJ1-1; D is perhaps TRBD1 (5 bases). Trimming took 3 bases from V and 4 from J, leaving 16 bases between them. CDR1 and CDR2 (germline): SGHRS, YFSETQ. The CDR3 is made up of 15 amino acids.

V and J are TRBV2 and TRBJ2-5, with 8 positions matching TRBD1. This CDR3 region has 15 residues. Trimming took 8 bases from V and 4 from J; bases not matched to a gene: 12. CDR1 is SNHLY, CDR2 FYNNEI, per germline. In nucleotides, the CDR3 is TGTGCCAGCTCAGCGACAGGGGAGGACGGAGAGACCCAGTACTTC. Protein: CASSATGEDGETQYF.

The V and J genes are TRBV7-2 and TRBJ1-3; D is undetermined. Trimming removed 4 bases at V and 4 bases at J, with 14 bases between. This CDR3 comprises 15 residues. Germline V gene lookup returns CDR1 SGHTA and CDR2 FQGNSA. This CDR3 is CASSYVVGGGNTIYF. For the CDR3, the DNA is TGTGCCAGCAGCTACGTAGTCGGAGGCGGAAACACCATATATTTT.

V and J are TRBV9 and TRBJ1-4, with TRBD1 identical over 8 bases. CDR3 size: 17 residues. Trimming removed 2 bases from V and 4 bases from J; junction bases left unmatched: 10. Germline V gives CDR1 SGDLS, CDR2 YYNGEE. The CDR3 DNA is TGTGCCAGCAGCGTGAGAGGCAACAGGGGGAATAATGAAAAACTGTTTTTT. Protein: CASSVRGNRGNNEKLFF.

This clone has only a few counts. This same CDR3 is encoded by further DNA sequences in the sample. This sequence joins TRBV7-9 and TRBJ1-2, with unresolved D. The CDR3 totals 12 residues. Germline V CDR1 and CDR2: SEHNR, FQNEAQ (reference sequence). The V end lost 4 bases, the J end lost 6 bases, and 9 bases lay between the germline ends. The CDR3 bases are TGTGCCAGCAGCTCCCTCGTCGATGGCTACACCTTC. Its translation: CASSSLVDGYTF. Filled out from reference TRBV7-9 and TRBJ1-2, the complete variable domain reads DTGVSQNPRHKITKRGQNVTFRCDPISEHNRLYWYRQTLGQGPEFLTYFQNEAQLEKSRLLSDRFSAERPKGSFSTLEIQRTEQGDSAMYLCASSSLVDGYTFGSGTRLTVV.

This rearrangement joins TRBV6-5 to TRBJ1-1, with D uncertain. The V end was cut by 0 bases, the J end by 3 bases, with 11 bases between. Germline assignment: CDR1 MNHEY and CDR2 SVGAGI. The CDR3 is 15 residues long. This CDR3 reads CASSYSPTGYTEAFF. In nucleotides, the CDR3 is TGTGCCAGCAGTTACTCTCCCACGGGTTACACTGAAGCTTTCTTT.

This clone was counted between two and nine times. The genes are TRBV14 and TRBJ1-1; D is unclear. V was pared by 0 bases and J by 3 bases, with 8 bases between. The CDR3 length is 14 residues. The V gene's germline CDR1 is SGHDN and CDR2 FVKESK. The CDR3 sequence: CASSQDLAYTEAFF. In nucleotides, the CDR3 is TGTGCCAGCAGCCAAGATTTAGCCTACACTGAAGCTTTCTTT.

V and J are TRBV5-1 and TRBJ1-1, with D possibly being TRBD1 (5 bases). Per germline, CDR1 SGHRS and CDR2 YFSETQ. The CDR3 spans 14 residues. V was trimmed by 1 base and J by 1 base, leaving 8 bases between them. CDR3 protein: CASSLRQSNTEAFF. In nucleotides, the CDR3 is TGCGCCAGCAGCTTGAGACAGTCGAACACTGAAGCTTTCTTT.

This clone was detected only a few times. The chain joins TRBV30 to TRBJ1-5; weak D call: TRBD1 (6 bases). V was trimmed by 3 bases and J by 3 bases, leaving 15 bases between them. There are 15 residues in the CDR3. Germline V gene sequence: CDR1 GTSNPN, CDR2 SVGIG (reference sequence). CDR3 protein: CAWSEDSLLNQPQHF. The CDR3 DNA follows: TGTGCCTGGAGCGAGGACAGCCTACTCAATCAGCCCCAGCATTTT.

This sequence joins TRBV5-1 and TRBJ1-4; D is ambiguous. Trimming removed 0 bases from V and 4 bases from J, with 7 bases in between. Germline lookup yields CDR1 SGHRS and CDR2 YFSETQ. The CDR3 is 14 amino acids. The CDR3 sequence is CASSLGDYNEKLFF. DNA for the CDR3: TGCGCCAGCAGCTTGGGAGATTATAATGAAAAACTGTTTTTT.